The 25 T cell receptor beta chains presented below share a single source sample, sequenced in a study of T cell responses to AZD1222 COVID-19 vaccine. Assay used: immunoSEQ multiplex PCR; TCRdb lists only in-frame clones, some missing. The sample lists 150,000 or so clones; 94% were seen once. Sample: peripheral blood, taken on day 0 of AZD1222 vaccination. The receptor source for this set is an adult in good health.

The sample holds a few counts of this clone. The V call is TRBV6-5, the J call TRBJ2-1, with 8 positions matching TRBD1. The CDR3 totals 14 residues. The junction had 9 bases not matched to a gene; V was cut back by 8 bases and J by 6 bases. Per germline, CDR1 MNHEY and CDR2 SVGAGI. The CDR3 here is CASEGRGRLNEQFF. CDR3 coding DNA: TGTGCCAGCGAGGGCAGGGGGCGACTCAATGAGCAGTTCTTC.

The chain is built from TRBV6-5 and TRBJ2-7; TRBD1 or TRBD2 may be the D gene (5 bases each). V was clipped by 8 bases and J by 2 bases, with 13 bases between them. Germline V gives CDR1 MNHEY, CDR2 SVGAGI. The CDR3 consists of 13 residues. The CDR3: CASRRDPAYEQYF. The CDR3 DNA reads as TGTGCCAGCCGACGGGACCCCGCCTACGAGCAGTACTTC.

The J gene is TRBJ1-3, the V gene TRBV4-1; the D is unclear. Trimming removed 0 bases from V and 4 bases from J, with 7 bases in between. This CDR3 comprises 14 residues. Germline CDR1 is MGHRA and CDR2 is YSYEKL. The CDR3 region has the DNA TGCGCCAGCAGCCAAGACTGGCAGGGAAACACCATATATTTT. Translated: CASSQDWQGNTIYF.

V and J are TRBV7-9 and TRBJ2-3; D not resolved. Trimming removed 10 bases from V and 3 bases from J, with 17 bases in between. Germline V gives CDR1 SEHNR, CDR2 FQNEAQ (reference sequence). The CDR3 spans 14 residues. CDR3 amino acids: CAIPLRGITDTQYF. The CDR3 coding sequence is TGTGCCATCCCGTTACGTGGGATTACAGATACGCAGTATTTT.

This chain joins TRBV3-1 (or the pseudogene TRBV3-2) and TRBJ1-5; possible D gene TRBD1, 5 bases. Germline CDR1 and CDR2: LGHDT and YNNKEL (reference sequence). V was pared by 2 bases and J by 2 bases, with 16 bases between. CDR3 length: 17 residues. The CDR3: CASSQMLTGSGNQPQHF. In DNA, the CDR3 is TGTGCCAGCAGCCAAATGTTAACAGGATCGGGCAATCAGCCCCAGCATTTT.

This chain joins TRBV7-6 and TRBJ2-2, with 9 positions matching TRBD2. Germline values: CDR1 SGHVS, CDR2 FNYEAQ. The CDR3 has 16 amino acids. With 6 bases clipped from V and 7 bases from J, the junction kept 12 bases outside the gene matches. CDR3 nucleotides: TGTGCCAGCAGTCTGGATAGCGGGAGTCGTATCGGGGAGCTGTTTTTT. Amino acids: CASSLDSGSRIGELFF.

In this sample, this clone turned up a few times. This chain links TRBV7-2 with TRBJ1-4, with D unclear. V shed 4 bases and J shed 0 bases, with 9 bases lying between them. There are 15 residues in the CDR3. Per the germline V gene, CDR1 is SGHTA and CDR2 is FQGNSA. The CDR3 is CASSYQRATNEKLFF. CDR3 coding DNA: TGTGCCAGCAGCTACCAACGCGCAACTAATGAAAAACTGTTTTTT. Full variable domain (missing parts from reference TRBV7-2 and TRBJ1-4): GAGVSQSPSNKVTEKGKDVELRCDPISGHTALYWYRQSLGQGLEFLIYFQGNSAPDKSGLPSDRFSAERTGGSVSTLTIQRTQQEDSAVYLCASSYQRATNEKLFFGSGTQLSVL.

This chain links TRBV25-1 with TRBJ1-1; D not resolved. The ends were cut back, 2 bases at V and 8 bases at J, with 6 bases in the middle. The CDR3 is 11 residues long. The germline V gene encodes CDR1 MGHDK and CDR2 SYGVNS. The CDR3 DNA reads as TGTGCCAGCAGTGAACTCGGGGAAGCTTTCTTT. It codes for CASSELGEAFF.

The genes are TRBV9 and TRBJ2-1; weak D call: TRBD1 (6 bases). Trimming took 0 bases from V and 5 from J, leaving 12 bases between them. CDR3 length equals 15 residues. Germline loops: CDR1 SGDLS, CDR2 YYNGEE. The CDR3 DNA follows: TGTGCCAGCAGCGTAGAAGGACAGTACGACAATGAGCAGTTCTTC. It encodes CASSVEGQYDNEQFF.

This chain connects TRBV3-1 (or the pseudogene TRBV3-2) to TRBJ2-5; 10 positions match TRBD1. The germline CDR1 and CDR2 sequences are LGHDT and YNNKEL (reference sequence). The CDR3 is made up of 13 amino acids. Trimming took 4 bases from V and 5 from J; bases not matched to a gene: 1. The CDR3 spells CASSRQGAETQYF. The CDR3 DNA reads TGTGCCAGCAGCCGACAGGGGGCTGAGACCCAGTACTTC.

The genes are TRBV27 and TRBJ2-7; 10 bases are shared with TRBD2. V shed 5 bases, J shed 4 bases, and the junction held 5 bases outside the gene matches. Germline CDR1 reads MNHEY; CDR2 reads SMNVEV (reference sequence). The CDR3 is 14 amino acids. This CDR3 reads CASSKLAGSYEQYF. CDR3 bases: TGTGCCAGCAGTAAACTAGCGGGATCTTACGAGCAGTACTTC.

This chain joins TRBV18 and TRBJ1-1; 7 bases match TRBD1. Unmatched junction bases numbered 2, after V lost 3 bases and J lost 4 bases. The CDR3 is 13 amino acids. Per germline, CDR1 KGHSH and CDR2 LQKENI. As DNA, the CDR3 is TGTGCCAGCTCACCCCAGGGGGGCACTGAAGCTTTCTTT. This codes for CASSPQGGTEAFF.

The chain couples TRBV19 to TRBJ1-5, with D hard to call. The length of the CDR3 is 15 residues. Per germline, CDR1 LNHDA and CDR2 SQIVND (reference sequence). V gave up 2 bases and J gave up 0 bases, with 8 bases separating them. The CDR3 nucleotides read TGTGCCAGTAGTATATTTATCGGTAGCAATCAGCCCCAGCATTTT. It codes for CASSIFIGSNQPQHF.

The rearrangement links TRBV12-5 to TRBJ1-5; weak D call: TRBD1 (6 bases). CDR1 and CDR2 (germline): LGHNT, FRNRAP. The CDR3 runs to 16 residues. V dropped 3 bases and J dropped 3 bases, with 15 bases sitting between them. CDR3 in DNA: TGTGCTAGTGGTTTAGATCCGGGACACCCCAATCAGCCCCAGCATTTT. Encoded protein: CASGLDPGHPNQPQHF.

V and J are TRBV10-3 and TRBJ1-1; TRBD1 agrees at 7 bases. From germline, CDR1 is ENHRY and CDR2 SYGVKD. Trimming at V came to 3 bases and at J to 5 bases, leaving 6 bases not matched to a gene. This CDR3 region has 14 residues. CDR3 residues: CAISEGRGRTEAFF. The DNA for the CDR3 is TGTGCCATCAGTGAAGGTAGGGGGCGGACTGAAGCTTTCTTT.

The CDR3 reads CASSFSDRLFTYEQYF. In DNA, the CDR3 is TGTGCCAGCAGCTTCTCGGACAGGTTATTTACGTACGAGCAGTACTTC. The chain carries TRBV7-2 and TRBJ2-7, with 7 bases aligning to TRBD1. V was pared by 3 bases and J by 4 bases, with 12 bases of the junction left unmatched. Germline CDR1 is SGHTA and CDR2 is FQGNSA. CDR3 length equals 16 residues.

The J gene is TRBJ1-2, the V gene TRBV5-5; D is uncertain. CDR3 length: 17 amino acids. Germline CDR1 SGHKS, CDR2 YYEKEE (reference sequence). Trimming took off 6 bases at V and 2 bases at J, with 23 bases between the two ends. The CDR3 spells CASTLPMGGEFNYGYTF. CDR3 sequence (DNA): TGTGCCAGCACCCTCCCGATGGGTGGGGAATTCAACTATGGCTACACCTTC. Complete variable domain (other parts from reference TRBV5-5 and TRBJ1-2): DAGVTQSPTHLIKTRGQQVTLRCSPISGHKSVSWYQQVLGQGPQFIFQYYEKEERGRGNFPDRFSARQFPNYSSELNVNALLLGDSALYLCASTLPMGGEFNYGYTFGSGTRLTVV.

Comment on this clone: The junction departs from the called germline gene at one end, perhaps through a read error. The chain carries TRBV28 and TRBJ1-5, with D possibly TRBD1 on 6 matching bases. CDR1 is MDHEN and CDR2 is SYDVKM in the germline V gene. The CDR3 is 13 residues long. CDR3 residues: CASSSGGNQPQHF. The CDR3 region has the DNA TGTGCCAGCAGTTCTGGGGGCAACCAGCCCCAGCATTTT.

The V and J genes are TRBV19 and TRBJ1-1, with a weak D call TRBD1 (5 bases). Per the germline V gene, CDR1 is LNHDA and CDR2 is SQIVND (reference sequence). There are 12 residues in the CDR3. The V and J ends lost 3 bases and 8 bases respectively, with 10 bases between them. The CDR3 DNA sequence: TGTGCCAGTAGTATGGGGCGGAACGAAGCTTTCTTT. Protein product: CASSMGRNEAFF.

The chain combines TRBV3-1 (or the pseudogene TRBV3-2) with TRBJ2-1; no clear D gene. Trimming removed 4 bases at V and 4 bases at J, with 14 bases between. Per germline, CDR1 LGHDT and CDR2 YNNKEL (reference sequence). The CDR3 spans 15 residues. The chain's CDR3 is CASSPQPIYYNEQFF. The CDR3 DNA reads TGTGCCAGCAGCCCACAGCCCATCTATTACAATGAGCAGTTCTTC.

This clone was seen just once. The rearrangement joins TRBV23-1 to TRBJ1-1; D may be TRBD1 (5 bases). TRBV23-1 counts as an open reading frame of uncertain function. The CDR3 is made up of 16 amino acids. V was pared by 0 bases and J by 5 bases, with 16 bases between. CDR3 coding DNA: TGCGCCAGCAGTCAATCCGTTCAGGGTAGGAGGACTGAAGCTTTCTTT. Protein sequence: CASSQSVQGRRTEAFF.

The CDR3 DNA sequence: TGTGCCAGCAGCTTGGCCGGGGGCCCCTACGAGCAGTACTTC. This codes for CASSLAGGPYEQYF. The chain combines TRBV5-4 with TRBJ2-7; D could derive from TRBD1 or TRBD2 (6 bases each). The CDR3 is 14 residues long. Germline V gene sequence: CDR1 SGHNT, CDR2 YYREEE (reference sequence). Trimming removed 0 bases from V and 2 bases from J, with 9 bases in between.

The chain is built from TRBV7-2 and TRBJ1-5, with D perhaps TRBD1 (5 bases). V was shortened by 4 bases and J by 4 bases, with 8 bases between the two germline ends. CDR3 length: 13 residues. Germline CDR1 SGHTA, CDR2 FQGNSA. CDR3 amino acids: CASSSAGNQPQHF. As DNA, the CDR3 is TGTGCCAGCAGCTCGGCAGGGAATCAGCCCCAGCATTTT. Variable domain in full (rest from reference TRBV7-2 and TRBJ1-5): GAGVSQSPSNKVTEKGKDVELRCDPISGHTALYWYRQSLGQGLEFLIYFQGNSAPDKSGLPSDRFSAERTGGSVSTLTIQRTQQEDSAVYLCASSSAGNQPQHFGDGTRLSIL.

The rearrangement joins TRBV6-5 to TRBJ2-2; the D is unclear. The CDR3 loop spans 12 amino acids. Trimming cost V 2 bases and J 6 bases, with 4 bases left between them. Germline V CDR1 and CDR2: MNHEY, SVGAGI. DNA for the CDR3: TGTGCCAGCAGTTACCAGGCCGGGGAGCTGTTTTTT. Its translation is CASSYQAGELFF.

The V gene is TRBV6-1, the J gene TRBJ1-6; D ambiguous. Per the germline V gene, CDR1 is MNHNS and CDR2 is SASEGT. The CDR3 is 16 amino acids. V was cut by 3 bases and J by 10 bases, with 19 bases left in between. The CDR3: CASSDVPGHSDSPLHF. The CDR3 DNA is TGTGCCAGCAGTGACGTACCGGGTCACTCCGACTCACCCCTCCACTTT.